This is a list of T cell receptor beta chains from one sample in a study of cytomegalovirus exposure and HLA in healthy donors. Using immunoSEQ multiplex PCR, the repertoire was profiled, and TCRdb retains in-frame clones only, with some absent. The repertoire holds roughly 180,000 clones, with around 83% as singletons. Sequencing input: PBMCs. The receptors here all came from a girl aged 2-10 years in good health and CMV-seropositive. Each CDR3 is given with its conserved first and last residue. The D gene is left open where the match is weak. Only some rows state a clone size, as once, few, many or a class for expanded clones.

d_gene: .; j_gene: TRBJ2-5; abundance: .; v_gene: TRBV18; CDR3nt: TGTGCCAGCTCACTGGGCGGGACCTACCCAGAGACCCAGTACTTC; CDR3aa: CASSLGGTYPETQYF
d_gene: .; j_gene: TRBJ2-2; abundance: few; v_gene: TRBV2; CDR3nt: TGTGCCAGCAGGTTCCTGACAGTAAACACCGGGGAGCTGTTTTTT; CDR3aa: CASRFLTVNTGELFF
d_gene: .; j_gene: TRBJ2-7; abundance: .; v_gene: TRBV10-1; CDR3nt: TGCGCCAGCAGTGGACAGGCGGGCGACGAGCAGTACTTC; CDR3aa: CASSGQAGDEQYF
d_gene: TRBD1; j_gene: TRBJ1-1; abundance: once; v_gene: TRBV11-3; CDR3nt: TGTGCCAGCAGCCAGAGGAGGGGGCGCGATCCTGAAGCTTTCTTT; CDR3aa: CASSQRRGRDPEAFF
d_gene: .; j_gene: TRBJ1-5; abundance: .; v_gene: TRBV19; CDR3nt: TGTGCCAGTAACAGGGCGCCCCAGCCCCAGCATTTT; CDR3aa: CASNRAPQPQHF
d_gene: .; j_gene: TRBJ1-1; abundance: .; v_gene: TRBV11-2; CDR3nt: TGTGCCAGCAGCTTAGGCGGACAGCTGGACACTGAAGCTTTCTTT; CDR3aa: CASSLGGQLDTEAFF
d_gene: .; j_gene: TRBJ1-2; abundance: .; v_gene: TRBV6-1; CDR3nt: TGTGCCATCCGGGAAACACTTAGTGGCTACACCTTC; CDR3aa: CAIRETLSGYTF
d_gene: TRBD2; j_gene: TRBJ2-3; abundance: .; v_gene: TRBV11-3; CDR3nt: TGTGCCAGCAGCTTTTTAGCGGGAGTAACTGAGGATACGCAGTATTTT; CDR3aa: CASSFLAGVTEDTQYF
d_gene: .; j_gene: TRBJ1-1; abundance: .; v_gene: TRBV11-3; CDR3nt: TGTGCCAGTGGACCCGGGGGAGCGAACACTGAAGCTTTCTTT; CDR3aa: CASGPGGANTEAFF
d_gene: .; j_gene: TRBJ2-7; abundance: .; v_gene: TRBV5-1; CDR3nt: TGCGCCAGCAGCCCCGGACAGATTTACGAGCAGTACTTC; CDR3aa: CASSPGQIYEQYF
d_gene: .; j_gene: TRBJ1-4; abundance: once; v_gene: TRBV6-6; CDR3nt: TGTGCCAGCAGCCTTAAATTCGAGGGTGAAAAACTGTTTTTT; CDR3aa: CASSLKFEGEKLFF
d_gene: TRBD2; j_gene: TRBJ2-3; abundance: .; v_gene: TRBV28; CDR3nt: TGTGCCAGCAGCTGGGGACTAGCGGGAGGCTCAGATACGCAGTATTTT; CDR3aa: CASSWGLAGGSDTQYF
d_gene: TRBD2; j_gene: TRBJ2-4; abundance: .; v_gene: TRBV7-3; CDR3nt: TGTGCCAGCAGCTTAAGTGGTAGCGGGGGGGCTGAAGCAGCCAAAAACATTCAGTACTTC; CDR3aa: CASSLSGSGGAEAAKNIQYF
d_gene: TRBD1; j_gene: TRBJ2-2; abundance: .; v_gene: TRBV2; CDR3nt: TGTGCCAGCAGAGAGGACAGGCCGAACACCGGGGAGCTGTTTTTT; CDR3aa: CASREDRPNTGELFF
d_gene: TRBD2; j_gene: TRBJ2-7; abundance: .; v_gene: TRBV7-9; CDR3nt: TGTGCCAGCAGCCCATCACCCGGGACTAGCGCCTCCTACGAGCAGTACTTC; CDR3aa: CASSPSPGTSASYEQYF
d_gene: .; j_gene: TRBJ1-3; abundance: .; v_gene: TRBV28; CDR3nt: TGTGCCAGCAGTTTCCTCGAGACAGATTTCTCTGGAAACACCATATATTTT; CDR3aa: CASSFLETDFSGNTIYF
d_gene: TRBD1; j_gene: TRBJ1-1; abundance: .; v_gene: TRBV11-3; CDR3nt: TGTGCCAGCAGCCCGCGGACAGGGCGGCTGAACACTGAAGCTTTCTTT; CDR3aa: CASSPRTGRLNTEAFF
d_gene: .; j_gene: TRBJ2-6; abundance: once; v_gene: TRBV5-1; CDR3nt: TGCGCCAGCAGCTTGTACTACTCGGTCGGGGCCAACGTCCTGACTTTC; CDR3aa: CASSLYYSVGANVLTF
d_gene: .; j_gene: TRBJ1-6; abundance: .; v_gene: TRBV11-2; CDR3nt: TGTGCCAGCACCGCCCCGAGCTCCTATAATTCACCCCTCCACTTT; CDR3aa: CASTAPSSYNSPLHF
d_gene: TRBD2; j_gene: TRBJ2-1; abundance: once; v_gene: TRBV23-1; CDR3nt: TGCGCCAGCAGTTCCCGGACTAGCGTCCCCTCTCAGCACAATGAGCAGTTCTTC; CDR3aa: CASSSRTSVPSQHNEQFF
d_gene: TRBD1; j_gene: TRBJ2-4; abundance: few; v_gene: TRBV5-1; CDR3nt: TGCGCCAGCAGCGTAACAGGGGCGAAGGCCAAAAACATTCAGTACTTC; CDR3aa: CASSVTGAKAKNIQYF
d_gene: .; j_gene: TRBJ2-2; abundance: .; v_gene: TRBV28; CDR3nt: TGTGCCAGCAGCTTTTACTTTACCGGGGAGCTGTTTTTT; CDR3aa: CASSFYFTGELFF
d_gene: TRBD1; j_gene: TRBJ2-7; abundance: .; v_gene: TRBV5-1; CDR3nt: TGCGCCAGCAGCTTCTCTTGGACAGGGGGTCCCGGGGAGTACTTC; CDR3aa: CASSFSWTGGPGEYF
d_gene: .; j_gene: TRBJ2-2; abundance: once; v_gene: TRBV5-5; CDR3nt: TGTGCCAGCAGCCTGATCCCCACGGGCGGGGAGCTGTTTTTT; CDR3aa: CASSLIPTGGELFF
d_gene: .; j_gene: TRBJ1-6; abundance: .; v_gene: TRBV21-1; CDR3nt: TGTGCCAGCAGCAGACACCACCCAAGGGGGCGCGTCGGTTATTCACCCCTCCACTTT; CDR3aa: CASSRHHPRGRVGYSPLHF
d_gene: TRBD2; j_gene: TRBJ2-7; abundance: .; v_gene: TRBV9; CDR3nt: TGTGCCAGCAGCGTAGATTCTAGCGGGTCCTACGAGCAGTACTTC; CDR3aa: CASSVDSSGSYEQYF
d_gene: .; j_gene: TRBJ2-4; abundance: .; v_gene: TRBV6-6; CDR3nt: TGTGCCAGTCAATTCCAGGGGCCGGGATACATTCAGTACTTC; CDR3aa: CASQFQGPGYIQYF
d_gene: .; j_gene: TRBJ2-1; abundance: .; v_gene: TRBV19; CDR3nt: TGTGCCAGTAGGACCCTCGGGGGTTTAACCTACAATGAGCAGTTCTTC; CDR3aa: CASRTLGGLTYNEQFF
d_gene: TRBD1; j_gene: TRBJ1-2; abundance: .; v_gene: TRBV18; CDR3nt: TGTGCCAGCTCACCCCTTGCTCCGGGACAGCTCTACTATGGCTACACCTTC; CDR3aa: CASSPLAPGQLYYGYTF
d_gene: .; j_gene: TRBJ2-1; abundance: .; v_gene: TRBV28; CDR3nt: TGTGCCAGCGGAGAATACAGGGACATTGAGAATGAGCAGTTCTTC; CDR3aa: CASGEYRDIENEQFF
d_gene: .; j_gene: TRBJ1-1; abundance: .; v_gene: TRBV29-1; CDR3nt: TGCAGCGCCGATCTTGGAGCCTGTGAAGCTTTCTTT; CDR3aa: CSADLGACEAFF
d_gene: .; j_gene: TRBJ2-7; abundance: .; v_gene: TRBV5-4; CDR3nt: TGTGCCAGCAGCCTTGACAGCTCCCTCGAGCAGTACTTC; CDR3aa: CASSLDSSLEQYF
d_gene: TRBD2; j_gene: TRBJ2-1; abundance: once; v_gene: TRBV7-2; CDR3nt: TGTGCCAGCAGCTTAGATCTAGCGGGGTCCTACAATGAGCAGTTCTTC; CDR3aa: CASSLDLAGSYNEQFF
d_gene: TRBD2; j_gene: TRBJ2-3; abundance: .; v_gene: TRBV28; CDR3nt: TGTGCCAGCAGTTTTGCCCGAGGACTAGCGGGATTAGATACGCAGTATTTT; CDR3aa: CASSFARGLAGLDTQYF
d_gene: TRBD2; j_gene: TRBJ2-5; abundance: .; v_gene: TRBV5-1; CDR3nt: TGCGCCAGCAGCTTGTACCCAGCGGGGCAAGAGACCCAGTACTTC; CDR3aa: CASSLYPAGQETQYF
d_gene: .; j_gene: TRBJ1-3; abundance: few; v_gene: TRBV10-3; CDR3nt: TGTGCCATCGGGGGACAACCGATATATTTT; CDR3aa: CAIGGQPIYF
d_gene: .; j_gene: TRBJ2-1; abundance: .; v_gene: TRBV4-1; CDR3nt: TGCGCCAGCAGCCAAGCGGGATCGCGGGAGCAGTTCTTC; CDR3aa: CASSQAGSREQFF
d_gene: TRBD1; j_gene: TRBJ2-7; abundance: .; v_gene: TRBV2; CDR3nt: TGTGCCAGCAGGGGCACCGGGACAGGGGGATCCTACGAGCAGTACTTC; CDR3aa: CASRGTGTGGSYEQYF
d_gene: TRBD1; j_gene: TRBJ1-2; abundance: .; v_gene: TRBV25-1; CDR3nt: TGTGCCAGCAGGCCGGGGACAGGGGGTTATGGCTACACCTTC; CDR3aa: CASRPGTGGYGYTF
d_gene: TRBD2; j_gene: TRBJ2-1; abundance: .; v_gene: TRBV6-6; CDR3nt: TGTGCCACCTATGTGGCTAGCGGGAGGCAGGAGCAGTTCTTC; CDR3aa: CATYVASGRQEQFF
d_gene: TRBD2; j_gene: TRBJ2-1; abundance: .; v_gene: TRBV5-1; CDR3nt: TGCGCCAGCAGCTTGGGCCGGGGGGACTCTAATGAGCAGTTCTTC; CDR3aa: CASSLGRGDSNEQFF
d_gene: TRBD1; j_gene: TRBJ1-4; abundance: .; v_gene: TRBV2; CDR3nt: TGTGCCAGCAACCTCCAGGGGGCTGGTGAAAAACTGTTTTTT; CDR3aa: CASNLQGAGEKLFF
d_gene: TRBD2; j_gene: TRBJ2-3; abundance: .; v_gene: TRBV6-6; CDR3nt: TGTGCCAGCAGTCCCCGGGTAGCGGGGTGGGATACGCAGTATTTT; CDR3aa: CASSPRVAGWDTQYF
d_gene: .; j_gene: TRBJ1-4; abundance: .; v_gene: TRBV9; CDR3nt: TGTGCCAGCAGCGCTCCGGTCACGACAGCCTATAATGAAAAACTGTTTTTT; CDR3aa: CASSAPVTTAYNEKLFF
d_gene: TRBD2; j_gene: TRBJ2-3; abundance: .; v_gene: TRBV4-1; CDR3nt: TGCGCCAGCAGCCGTCTCCTACTAGCGGGGATCACAGATACGCAGTATTTT; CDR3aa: CASSRLLLAGITDTQYF
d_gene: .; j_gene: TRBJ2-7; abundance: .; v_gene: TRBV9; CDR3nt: TGTGCCAGCAGCGTAGGAGTGGGGCCCTACGAGCAGTACTTC; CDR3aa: CASSVGVGPYEQYF
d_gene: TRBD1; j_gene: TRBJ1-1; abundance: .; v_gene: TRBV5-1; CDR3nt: TGCGCCAGCAGCTTGTGGGACAGGGTAGGCCCGGGCGCTGAAGCTTTCTTT; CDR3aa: CASSLWDRVGPGAEAFF
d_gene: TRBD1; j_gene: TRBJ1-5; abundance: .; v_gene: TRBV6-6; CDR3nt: TGTGCCACCGAGAATAGGGGGCGTAGCAATCAGCCCCAGCATTTT; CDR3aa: CATENRGRSNQPQHF